The TCR beta chain described here comes from a study of regulatory T cells in long-lasting Graves disease. Across the whole study: Antithyroid drugs had been taken under 3 months by newly diagnosed Graves' patients.

Sequencing libraries for TCR beta were prepared with iRepertoire HTBI primers and Arm-PCR of CDR3 regions. From the multiplex PCR reads, TCRdb called clonotypes with MiXCR, one entry per CDR3 protein. The sample lists 350,000 to 500,000 distinct CDR3 sequences; about 14% were seen once. Time point defined: newly diagnosed GD, antithyroid drugs for less than 3 months. PBMC RNA served as the TCR library source. J lost 8 bases, V lost 7 bases, and 8 bases had no gene match. CDR1 is SEHNR, CDR2 FQNEAQ, per germline (reference sequence). The CDR3 is made up of 14 amino acids. This clonotype was picked up many times. This same sample was also part of a study on T cells in Graves' hyperthyroidism and ophthalmopathy. That source reports: Before onset, ophthalmopathy was predicted by the model a median 6.5 months earlier.

The J gene is TRBJ1-4, the V gene TRBV7-9; 9 nucleotides align to TRBD1. The sequence was obtained from a woman between 45 and 65 years old with Graves disease. The sequences come from peripheral blood mononuclear cells (PBMCs), collected at new diagnosis, from a patient treated with antithyroid drugs. The CDR3 here is CASKPGQGGEKLFF. CDR3 coding DNA: TGTGCCAGCAAACCGGGACAGGGTGGCGAAAAACTGTTTTTT.